This TCR beta chain comes out of a study of CD8 T cells in Susac syndrome (dated by TCRdb to about 2019). Looking at the study overall: The study used repertoire sequencing to test whether antigen drove CD8+ T cell activation and differentiation in Susac syndrome. Beyond this particular receptor, the publication reports: The number of individuals in the TCR sequencing and HLA analysis was recognized as being relatively small.

RNA was extracted using the RNeasy kit, and roughly 0.45 to 1 microgram was reverse transcribed with random hexamers. TCR beta CDR3 regions were amplified with the immunoSEQ multiplex PCR assay covering 54 Vbeta and 13 Jbeta segments. To correct PCR amplification bias, a synthetic template baseline was used for both primer optimization and computational correction. As for the authors' bioinformatics: Reads were annotated to V, D and J genes per IMGT and analyzed with immunoSEQ Analyzer, keeping only productive sequences. Clonality was computed as one minus Shannon entropy normalized by log2 of the number of productive unique sequences. For each patient and control, public and private clones were evaluated among the 100 most prevalent clones. A clone was defined as Susac-specific if it was absent from the healthy and MS cohorts, from some 1,100 published viral clones and from other ImmuneACCESS disease sequences. The public reads were run again by TCRdb, first through fastp at Q25 and then through MiXCR, and only productive beta chains were kept. Every CDR3 protein is listed once, alongside the most common genes and DNA of its rows. TCRdb's processing, not the study's, gives the V and J calls here. This sample holds around 160,000 distinct CDR3 sequences; around 95% were observed only once. The top ten constitute around 0.14% of the sample.

V lost 0 bases and J lost 5 bases; the stretch between them is 12 bases long. Measured from the cysteine to the phenylalanine, the CDR3 is 15 residues long. Only CDR3 DNA remains: 45 bases, in frame from the first base. The germline V gene yields LGHNA for CDR1 and YSLEER for CDR2. This clonotype appeared once. There is no known antigen for this receptor. Base qualities are not recorded, but no much larger clone differs from it by a single base. A single read is weak support. Peripheral blood CD8+ and CD4+ T cells from healthy donors, Susac syndrome patients and multiple sclerosis patients were profiled by high-throughput TCR beta sequencing. Healthy donors were included as age- and sex-matched controls. Bulk CD8+ and CD4+ T cells were purified by magnetic negative isolation, while CD8+ TEMRA cells were enriched using FACS. Blood was collected in EDTA tubes and processed within 24 hours, with PBMCs isolated through density gradient centrifugation. PBMCs destined for TCR sequencing were cryopreserved in liquid nitrogen and later thawed in a 37 °C water bath. Purity of sorted or isolated CD4+, CD8+ and CD8+ TEMRA cells was at least 90%.

Specimen: CD4+ T cells from PBMCs. The sequence derives from a human donor in good health. The chain links TRBV4-3 with TRBJ2-3; TRBD2 is a possible D gene, resting on 6 matching bases. The nucleotide sequence is given as TGCGCCAGCAGCCAAGAGCTAGTGGAGGGAGATACGCAGTATTTT. It specifies CASSQELVEGDTQYF.